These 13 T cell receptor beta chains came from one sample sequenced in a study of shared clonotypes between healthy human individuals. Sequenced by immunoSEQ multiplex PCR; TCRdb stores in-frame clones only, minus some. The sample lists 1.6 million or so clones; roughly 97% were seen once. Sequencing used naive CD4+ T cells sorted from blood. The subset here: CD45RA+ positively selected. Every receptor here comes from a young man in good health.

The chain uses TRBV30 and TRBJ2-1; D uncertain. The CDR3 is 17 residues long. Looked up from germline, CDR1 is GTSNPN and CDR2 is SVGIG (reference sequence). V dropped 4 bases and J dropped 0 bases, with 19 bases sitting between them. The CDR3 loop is CAWNKTPGRSSYNEQFF. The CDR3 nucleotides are TGTGCCTGGAATAAAACCCCGGGTCGTAGCTCCTACAATGAGCAGTTCTTC.

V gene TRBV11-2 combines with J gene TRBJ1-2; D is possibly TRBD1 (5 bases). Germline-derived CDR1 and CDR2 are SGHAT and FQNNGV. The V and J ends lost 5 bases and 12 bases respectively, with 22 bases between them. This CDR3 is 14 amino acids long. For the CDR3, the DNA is TGTGCCAGCAGCGAATTCTTAGGTCAGGGTGCGGACACCTTC. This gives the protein CASSEFLGQGADTF. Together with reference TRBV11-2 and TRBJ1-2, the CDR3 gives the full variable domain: EAGVAQSPRYKIIEKRQSVAFWCNPISGHATLYWYQQILGQGPKLLIQFQNNGVVDDSQLPKDRFSAERLKGVDSTLKIQPAKLEDSAVYLCASSEFLGQGADTFGSGTRLTVV.

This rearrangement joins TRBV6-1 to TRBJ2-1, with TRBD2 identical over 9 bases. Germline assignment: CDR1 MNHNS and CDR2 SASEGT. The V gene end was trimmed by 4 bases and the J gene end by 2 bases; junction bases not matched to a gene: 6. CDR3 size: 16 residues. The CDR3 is CASSGTTSGPYNEQFF. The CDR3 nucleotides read TGTGCCAGCAGTGGTACGACTAGCGGACCCTACAATGAGCAGTTCTTC.

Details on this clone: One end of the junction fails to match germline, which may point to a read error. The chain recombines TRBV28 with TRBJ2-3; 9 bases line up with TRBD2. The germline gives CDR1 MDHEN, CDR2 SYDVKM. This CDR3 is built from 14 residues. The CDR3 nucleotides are TGTGCCAGCAGAATCCGGATTAGCGGGAGCGGGATGGATTTT. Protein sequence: CASRIRISGSGMDF.

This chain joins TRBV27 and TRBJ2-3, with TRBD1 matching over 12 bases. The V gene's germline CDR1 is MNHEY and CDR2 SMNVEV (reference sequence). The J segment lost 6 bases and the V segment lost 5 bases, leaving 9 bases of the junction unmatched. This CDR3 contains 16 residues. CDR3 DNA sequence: TGTGCCAGCAGTACAGGGACAGGGGGCGCTTCGGATACGCAGTATTTT. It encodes CASSTGTGGASDTQYF.

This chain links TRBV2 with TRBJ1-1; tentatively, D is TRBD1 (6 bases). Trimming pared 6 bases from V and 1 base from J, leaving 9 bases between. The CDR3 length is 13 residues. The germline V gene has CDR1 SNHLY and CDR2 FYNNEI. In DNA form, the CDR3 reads TGTGCCAGCAGGCTACAGGGGAACACTGAAGCTTTCTTT. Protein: CASRLQGNTEAFF.

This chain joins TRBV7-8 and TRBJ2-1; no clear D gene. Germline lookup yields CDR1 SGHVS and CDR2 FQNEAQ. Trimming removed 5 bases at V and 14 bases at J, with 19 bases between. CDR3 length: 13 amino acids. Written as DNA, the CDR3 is TGTGCCAGCAGCCGCATCTTGGAACAAACGGAGTTCTTC. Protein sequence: CASSRILEQTEFF.

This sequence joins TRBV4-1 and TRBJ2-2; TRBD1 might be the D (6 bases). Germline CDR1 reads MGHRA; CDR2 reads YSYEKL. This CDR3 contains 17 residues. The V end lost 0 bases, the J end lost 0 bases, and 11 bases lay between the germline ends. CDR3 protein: CASSQDGKGANTGELFF. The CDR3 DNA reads TGCGCCAGCAGCCAAGATGGGAAGGGGGCGAACACCGGGGAGCTGTTTTTT.

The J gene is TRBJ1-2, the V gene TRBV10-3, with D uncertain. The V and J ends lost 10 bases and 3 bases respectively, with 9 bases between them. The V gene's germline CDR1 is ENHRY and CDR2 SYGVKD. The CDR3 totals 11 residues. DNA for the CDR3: TGTGCCACCACAGCCTACTATGGCTACACCTTC. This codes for CATTAYYGYTF.

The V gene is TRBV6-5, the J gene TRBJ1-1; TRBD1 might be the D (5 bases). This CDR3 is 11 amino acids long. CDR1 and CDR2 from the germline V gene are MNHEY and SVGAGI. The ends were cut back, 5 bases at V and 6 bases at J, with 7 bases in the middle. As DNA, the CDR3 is TGTGCCAGCAGTCCAGGGCCTGAAGCTTTCTTT. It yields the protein CASSPGPEAFF.

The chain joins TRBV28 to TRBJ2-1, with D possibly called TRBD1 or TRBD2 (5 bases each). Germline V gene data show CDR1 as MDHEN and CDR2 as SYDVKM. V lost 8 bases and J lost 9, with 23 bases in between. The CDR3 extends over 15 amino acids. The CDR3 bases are TGTGCCAGCTGGAAACGTACCACCCTTGGGGGTGAGCAGTTCTTC. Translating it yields CASWKRTTLGGEQFF.

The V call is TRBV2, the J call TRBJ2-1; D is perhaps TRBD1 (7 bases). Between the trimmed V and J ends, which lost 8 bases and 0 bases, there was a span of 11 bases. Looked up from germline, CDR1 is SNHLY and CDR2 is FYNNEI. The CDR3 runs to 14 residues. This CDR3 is CASGGTASYNEQFF. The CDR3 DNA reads TGTGCCAGCGGAGGGACAGCCTCCTACAATGAGCAGTTCTTC. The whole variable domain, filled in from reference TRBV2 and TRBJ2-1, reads EPEVTQTPSHQVTQMGQEVILRCVPISNHLYFYWYRQILGQKVEFLVSFYNNEISEKSEIFDDQFSVERPDGSNFTLKIRSTKLEDSAMYFCASGGTASYNEQFFGPGTRLTVL.

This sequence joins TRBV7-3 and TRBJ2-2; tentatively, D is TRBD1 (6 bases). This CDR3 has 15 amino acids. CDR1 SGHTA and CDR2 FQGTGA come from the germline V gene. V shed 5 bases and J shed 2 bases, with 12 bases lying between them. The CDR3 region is CASSQDSINTGELFF. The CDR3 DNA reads TGTGCCAGCAGCCAGGACAGCATTAACACCGGGGAGCTGTTTTTT.